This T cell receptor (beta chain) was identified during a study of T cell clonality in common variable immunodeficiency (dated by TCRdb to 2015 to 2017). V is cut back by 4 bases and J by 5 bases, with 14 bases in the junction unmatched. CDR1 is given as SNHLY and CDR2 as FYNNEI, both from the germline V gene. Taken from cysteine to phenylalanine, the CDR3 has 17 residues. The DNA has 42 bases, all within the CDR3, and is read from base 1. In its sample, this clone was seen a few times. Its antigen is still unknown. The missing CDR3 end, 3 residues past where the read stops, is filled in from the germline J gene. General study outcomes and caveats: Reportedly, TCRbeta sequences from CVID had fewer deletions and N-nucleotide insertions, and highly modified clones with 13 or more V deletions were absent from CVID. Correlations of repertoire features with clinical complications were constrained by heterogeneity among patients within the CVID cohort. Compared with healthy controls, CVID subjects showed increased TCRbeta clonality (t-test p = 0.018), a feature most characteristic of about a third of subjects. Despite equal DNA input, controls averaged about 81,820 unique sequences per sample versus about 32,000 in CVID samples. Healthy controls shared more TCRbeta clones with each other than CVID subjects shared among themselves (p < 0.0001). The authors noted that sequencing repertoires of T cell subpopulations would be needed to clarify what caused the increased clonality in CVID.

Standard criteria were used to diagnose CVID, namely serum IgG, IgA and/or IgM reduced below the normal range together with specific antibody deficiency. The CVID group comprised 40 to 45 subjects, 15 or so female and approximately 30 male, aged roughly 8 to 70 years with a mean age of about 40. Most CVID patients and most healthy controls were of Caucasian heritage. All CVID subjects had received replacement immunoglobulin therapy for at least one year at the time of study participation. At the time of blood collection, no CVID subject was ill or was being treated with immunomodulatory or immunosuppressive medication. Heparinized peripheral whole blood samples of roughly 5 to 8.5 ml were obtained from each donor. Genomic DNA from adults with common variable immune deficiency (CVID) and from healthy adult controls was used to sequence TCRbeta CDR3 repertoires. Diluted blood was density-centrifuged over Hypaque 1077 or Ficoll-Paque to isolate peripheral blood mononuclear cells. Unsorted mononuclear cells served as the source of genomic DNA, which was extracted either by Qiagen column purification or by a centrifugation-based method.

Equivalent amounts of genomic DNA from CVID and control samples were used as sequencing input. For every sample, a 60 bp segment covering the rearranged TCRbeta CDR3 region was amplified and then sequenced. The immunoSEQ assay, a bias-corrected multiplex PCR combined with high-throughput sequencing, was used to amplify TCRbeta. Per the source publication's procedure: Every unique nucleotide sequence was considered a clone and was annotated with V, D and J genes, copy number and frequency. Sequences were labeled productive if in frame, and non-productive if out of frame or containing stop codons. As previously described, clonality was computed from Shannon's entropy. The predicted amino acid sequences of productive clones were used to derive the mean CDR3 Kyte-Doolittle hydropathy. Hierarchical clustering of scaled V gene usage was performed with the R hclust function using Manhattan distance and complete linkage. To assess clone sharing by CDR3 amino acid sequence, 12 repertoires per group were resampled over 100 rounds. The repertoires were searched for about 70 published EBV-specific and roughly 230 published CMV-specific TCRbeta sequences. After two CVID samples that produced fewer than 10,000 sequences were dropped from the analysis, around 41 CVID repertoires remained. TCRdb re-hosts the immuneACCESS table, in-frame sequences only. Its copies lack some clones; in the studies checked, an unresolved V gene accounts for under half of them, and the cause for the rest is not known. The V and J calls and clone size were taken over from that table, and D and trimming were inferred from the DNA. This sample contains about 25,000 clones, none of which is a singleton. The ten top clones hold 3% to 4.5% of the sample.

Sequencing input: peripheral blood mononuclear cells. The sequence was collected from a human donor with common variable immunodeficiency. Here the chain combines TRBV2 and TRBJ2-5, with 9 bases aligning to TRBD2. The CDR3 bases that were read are TGTGCCAGCAGTGTCGAGACTAGCGGCGCTGACGGGGAGACC. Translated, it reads CASSVETSGADGET. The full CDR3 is CASSVETSGADGETQYF.